Reported below is one T cell receptor beta chain. Its antigen is as yet unknown. The CDR3 is 16 amino acids. These data originate in a study of blood T cells in healthy people across ages. Study outcomes and limitations: Aged donors had fewer naive CD4+ cells and lower diversity than long-lived donors.

Through a sample-barcoded 5' primer and a J-beta primer mix, a second PCR was run for roughly 6 to 11 cycles. TCRdb recomputed calls from the 5' RACE reads with MiXCR, one row per CDR3 protein. This table holds 1.8 million or so distinct CDR3 sequences, approximately 39% found once. The sequence was obtained from a human donor in good health. Sequences were obtained from blood. The rearrangement links TRBV21-1 to TRBJ1-2. TRBV21-1 is labeled a pseudogene. In nucleotides, the CDR3 is TGTGCCAGCAGCCTAGGGGCGAGGGCCCCTAACTATGGCTACACCTTC. It codes for CASSLGARAPNYGYTF.